This entry lists 8 T cell receptor beta chains sequenced from one sample in a study of blood T cells in healthy people across ages. A J-beta primer mix and a sample-barcoded 5' primer were used in a second PCR of about 7 to 12 cycles. Each CDR3 protein is one row after TCRdb ran MiXCR on the 5' RACE reads. The sample records 1.5 million to 2 million distinct CDR3 sequences, about 39% being singletons. Material for sequencing was blood. These receptors were obtained from a human donor in good health.

This clonotype appeared a single time. At one end the junction does not follow the germline gene, possibly because of a read error. This chain links TRBV30 with TRBJ2-1; D ambiguous. The CDR3 length is 13 residues. Germline lookup yields CDR1 GTSNPN and CDR2 SVGIG (reference sequence). This chain's CDR3 is CAWSGSGYNERFF. CDR3 nucleotide sequence: TGTGCCTGGAGTGGGAGTGGGTACAATGAGCGGTTCTTC. Full variable domain (missing parts from reference TRBV30 and TRBJ2-1): SQTIHQWPATLVQPVGSPLSLECTVEGTSNPNLYWYRQAAGRGLQLLFYSVGIGQISSEVPQNLSASRPQDRQFILSSKKLLLSDSGFYLCAWSGSGYNERFFGPGTRLTVL.

Comments on this clonotype: At one end, the junction sequence differs from germline, possibly due to a read error. V usage is TRBV5-5 and J usage is TRBJ2-3, with 10 bases fitting TRBD1. This CDR3 comprises 18 residues. Germline CDR1 and CDR2: SGHKS and YYEKEE (reference sequence). CDR3 loop: CASRLGQGKGPDADTQYF. The CDR3 DNA follows: TGTGCCAGCAGATTGGGACAGGGGAAAGGACCCGATGCAGATACGCAGTATTTT.

There are a few counts of this clonotype. The gene calls are TRBV6-1 and TRBJ2-7; D might be TRBD2 (6 bases). The CDR3 has 15 amino acids. Germline-derived CDR1 and CDR2 are MNHNS and SASEGT. Trimming left V 6 bases short and J 6 bases short, with 21 bases between. The CDR3 DNA reads as TGTGCCAGCAGACTCATGGGTGGAGGGGCCACCGAGCAGTACTTC. This encodes CASRLMGGGATEQYF.

This clonotype came up a few times. Possible read error: a much larger clone is one base away. CDR3 in DNA: TGTGCCAGCAGCGTAGAAGGGGGCCAGCCCCAGCATTTT. It codes for CASSVEGGQPQHF. V and J are TRBV9 and TRBJ1-5; 7 bases are shared with TRBD1. CDR3 length: 13 residues. CDR1 and CDR2 (germline): SGDLS, YYNGEE. Trimming cost V 0 bases and J 7 bases; bases outside gene matches: 1.

Remarks on this clonotype: A read error may account for a junction end that differs from germline. The V call is TRBV4-1, the J call TRBJ1-2; TRBD1 agrees at 7 bases. Germline loops: CDR1 MGHRA, CDR2 YSYEKL. The CDR3 has 16 amino acids. The CDR3 region has the DNA TGCGCCAGCAGCGAAGAACCGGGACAGCTCTACTATGGCTACACCTTC. Its translation is CASSEEPGQLYYGYTF.

The gene calls are TRBV9 and TRBJ1-2; 11 nucleotides agree with TRBD1. Germline CDR1 SGDLS, CDR2 YYNGEE. The CDR3 spans 17 residues. The V gene end was trimmed by 0 bases and the J gene end by 5 bases; junction bases not matched to a gene: 9. The CDR3 reads CASSVAIGDRGKYGYTF. The CDR3 DNA reads as TGTGCCAGCAGCGTAGCCATAGGGGACAGGGGGAAGTATGGCTACACCTTC.

The V and J genes are TRBV7-9 and TRBJ2-1; the D is unclear. In germline, CDR1 is SEHNR, CDR2 FQNEAQ (reference sequence). This CDR3 is built from 12 residues. V gave up 1 base and J gave up 10 bases, with 8 bases separating them. The CDR3 reads CASSLVSQEQFF. For the CDR3, the DNA is TGTGCCAGCAGCTTAGTATCCCAGGAGCAGTTCTTC. The variable domain in full, completed from reference TRBV7-9 and TRBJ2-1, reads DTGVSQNPRHKITKRGQNVTFRCDPISEHNRLYWYRQTLGQGPEFLTYFQNEAQLEKSRLLSDRFSAERPKGSFSTLEIQRTEQGDSAMYLCASSLVSQEQFFGPGTRLTVL.

V usage is TRBV6-2 or TRBV6-3 and J usage is TRBJ1-2; TRBD1 aligns across 7 bases. The CDR3 is 16 amino acids. V lost 0 bases and J lost 6; bases outside the gene matches: 10. Germline V gene data show CDR1 as MNHEY and CDR2 as SVGEGT. The CDR3 DNA reads as TGTGCCAGCAGTTACTCGAGGAGACAGGGTTGGAATGGCTACACCTTC. Its protein is CASSYSRRQGWNGYTF.